This T cell receptor (beta chain) was documented in a study of T cells after yellow fever vaccination. Across the whole study: Each low-cell-number fraction was prepared by means of SMART-Seq v4 Ultra Low Input.

V dropped 4 bases and J dropped 3 bases, with 11 bases sitting between them. Germline CDR1 is SGHDT and CDR2 is YYEEEE. CDR3 length: 13 residues. TCRdb fed the 5' RACE reads into MiXCR, producing one record per CDR3 protein. Of about 630,000 distinct CDR3 sequences listed, roughly an eighth are singletons. This clonotype was observed a few times. The TCR was taken from a man younger than 45 who received the YFV17D yellow fever vaccine. This rearrangement joins TRBV5-6 to TRBJ2-7; D might be TRBD1 (6 bases). This material consisted of PBMCs, taken on the day of the yellow fever booster vaccination. CDR3 sequence (DNA): TGTGCCAGCAGCGCAGGACAGATCTACGAGCAGTACTTC. It codes for CASSAGQIYEQYF.